The T cell receptor (beta chain) described here comes from a study of T cell responses to AZD1222 COVID-19 vaccine (dated by TCRdb to the early 2020s). Context from the whole study: A total of 233 trial participants underwent TCR sequencing, of whom some 200 had received two doses of AZD1222 and 26 had received two doses of the MenACWY control vaccine. Enrollment into the trials was organized by age into subgroups of 18-55, 56-69 and 70-plus years, and those subgroups contained roughly 150, 30 and 60 TCR-sequenced participants, respectively. What the research found in general, with its limitations: Reportedly, almost half of the unique spike-specific TCRs recognized epitopes lying outside the regions that are mutated in the B.1.351 and B.1.1.7 variants. The 56-69-year group was small, and its depth increase did not reach significance, likely because of low power. Participants were mostly white British and included more females than males, and it was suggested by the authors that clonal diversity may have been underestimated. Because no day 14 peak-response samples were available, the repertoires could be characterized only after the peak T cell response. Conclusions about previously exposed vaccinees are limited because only five to seven AZD1222 recipients were SARS-CoV-2 seropositive at baseline. Spike-specific TCR breadth and depth rose significantly after two AZD1222 doses compared with day 0 and with MenACWY recipients. The vaccine-associated CD4 TCRs covered the entire spike protein, and the dominant responses fell in regions 160-218 and 743-854.

The CDR3 regions of human TCRbeta chains were subjected to immunosequencing. The authors' analysis ran thus. Repertoire TCRs were checked for matches against a reference library of SARS-CoV-2-specific TCRs that had been generated using the MIRA antigen-specificity platform. Breadth was defined as the fraction of unique TCRs that were SARS-CoV-2-associated, and depth was defined as the fraction of total T cells that were SARS-CoV-2-associated. Using the MIRA data, each spike-specific TCR was assigned both to the spike region to which the TCR was reactive and to a CD4 or CD8 class. Log10-transformed breadth and depth values were compared by one-way ANOVA with Sidak's multiple comparisons tests. Not all clones reach the TCRdb copy of this immuneACCESS table, which keeps in-frame sequences only. Checked studies attribute under half of the gap to unresolved V genes and leave the rest unexplained. V and J calls and clone size are those listed in that table; D and trimming were worked out from the DNA. The sample contains 170,000 or so clones, 85% to 90% of them found a single time. Around a tenth of the sample is held by the ten biggest clonotypes.

Comment on this clone: Its antigen specificity is not known. Per-base quality was not reported, and no clone a single base away is much larger than it.

The time point label, as the study defines it: about 28 days (+/-7) after the second vaccine dose. AZD1222 recipients given second doses at about 4 weeks or at about 12 weeks were pooled, since spike-specific TCR depth and breadth were not found to differ between the two schedules. The vaccinee samples were drawn from two UK trials, COV001 and COV002, one of which was a single-blind randomized controlled phase 2/3 trial testing AZD1222 (ChAdOx1 nCoV-19) in healthy adults. For TCRbeta chain sequencing, PBMC samples were collected from trial participants at day 0 and at day 28 after the second dose. Via the germline V gene, CDR1 is MRHNA and CDR2 SNTAGT. The CDR3, from cysteine to phenylalanine, totals 13 residues. Only the CDR3 part of the read is kept: 39 bases, read in frame from the first base. Trimming removed 8 bases from V and 6 bases from J, leaving 13 bases between the germline ends.

The sequencing here drew on peripheral blood, taken 28 days after the second AZD1222 dose. This clonotype was obtained from an adult who received the AZD1222 COVID-19 vaccine. Recombination linked TRBV6-4 to TRBJ2-2, with an unclear D gene assignment. The CDR3 protein: CASRLSLSGELFF. The bases read TGTGCCAGCCGCTTATCGCTCTCCGGGGAGCTGTTTTTT.